The T cell receptor (beta chain) described here comes from a study of blood T cell repertoires in COVID-19. About the study: Specimens from acute and convalescent COVID-19 originated in the United States, Italy and Spain. Sources were T cells, B-cell-depleted T cells, or PBMCs; the material itself was cDNA or gDNA.

As to this clone: Relative to the germline gene, one junction end is altered; a read error may explain this.

Germline V gene sequence: CDR1 LGHDT, CDR2 YNNKEL (reference sequence). The CDR3 has 13 residues. In the authors' methods: It was from reference gene primer amplification that nucleated cell counts were estimated. Method: immunoSEQ multiplex PCR; TCRdb's copy keeps in-frame clones and lacks some. The V and J calls and the clone size are those of that table, but D and trimming were determined from the DNA. The sample lists some 23,000 clones; around nine tenths were seen once. Material for sequencing was peripheral blood. The gene calls are TRBV3-1 (or the pseudogene TRBV3-2) and TRBJ2-5; no reliable D call. The J call may be mistaken, given a closer DNA end match to TRBJ2-7. This sequence originates from a human donor in a cohort sampled during active COVID-19. The CDR3 spells CASSPPEIYEQYF. The CDR3 DNA reads as TGCGCCAGCAGCCCTCCTGAGATCTACGAGCAGTACTTC.